The 29 T cell receptor beta chains below were found in one sample sequenced in a study of blood T cell repertoires in COVID-19. Profiling relied on immunoSEQ multiplex PCR, and the TCRdb table lists in-frame clones only, not all of them. This sample has about 27,000 clones, with approximately 80% found just once. Sample: peripheral blood. These receptors all stem from a man aged 65-85 years with active COVID-19.

V is TRBV5-1 and J is TRBJ2-1; possible D gene TRBD1, 5 bases. Germline loops: CDR1 SGHRS, CDR2 YFSETQ. Trimming removed 3 bases from V and 3 bases from J, with 10 bases in between. The CDR3 covers 14 residues. This CDR3 is CASSSQGDYNEQFF. The CDR3 nucleotides are TGCGCCAGCAGCTCCCAGGGCGACTACAATGAGCAGTTCTTC.

V usage is TRBV10-1 and J usage is TRBJ2-1; 7 bases agree with TRBD1. V was clipped by 10 bases and J by 6 bases; unmatched bases: 6. The CDR3 runs 12 residues. CDR1 is WNHNN and CDR2 is SYGVQD in the germline V gene (reference sequence). The CDR3, as DNA: TGCGCCACTGGGACAGAGTTCAATGAGCAGTTCTTC. It codes for CATGTEFNEQFF.

The chain employs TRBV5-6 and TRBJ1-1, with a weak D call TRBD1 (6 bases). Trimming took 3 bases from V and 8 from J, leaving 14 bases between them. CDR1 and CDR2 (germline): SGHDT, YYEEEE. This CDR3 has 13 amino acids. Written as DNA, the CDR3 is TGTGCCAGCAGCTACGGGGGGCCCATGGAAGCTTTCTTT. Its protein is CASSYGGPMEAFF. The full variable domain, in which reference TRBV5-6 and TRBJ1-1 provide the parts outside the CDR3, is DAGVTQSPTHLIKTRGQQVTLRCSPKSGHDTVSWYQQALGQGPQFIFQYYEEEERQRGNFPDRFSGHQFPNYSSELNVNALLLGDSALYLCASSYGGPMEAFFGQGTRLTVV.

V is TRBV28 and J is TRBJ1-2; 9 nucleotides align to TRBD1. V gave up 6 bases and J gave up 5 bases; unmatched junction bases: 4. The CDR3 totals 13 residues. Germline V gene sequence: CDR1 MDHEN, CDR2 SYDVKM. CDR3 in amino acids: CASSLGTGYGYTF. In DNA, the CDR3 is TGTGCCAGCAGCCTCGGGACAGGGTATGGCTACACCTTC.

CDR3 coding DNA: TGTGCCAGCAGCCCACACGACGGGGAGCTGTTTTTT. Translation gives CASSPHDGELFF. This rearrangement joins TRBV7-9 to TRBJ2-2; unclear D gene. Per germline, CDR1 SEHNR and CDR2 FQNEAQ (reference sequence). The V end was cut by 5 bases, the J end by 7 bases, with 8 bases between. CDR3 size: 12 residues.

The chain links TRBV5-1 to TRBJ2-3, with TRBD1 matching over 8 bases. In germline, CDR1 is SGHRS, CDR2 YFSETQ. Trimming cost V 1 base and J 5 bases; bases outside gene matches: 6. The CDR3 sequence is 15 residues long. The CDR3 protein is CASSLMNRGIDTQYF. DNA for the CDR3: TGCGCCAGCAGCTTGATGAACAGGGGGATAGATACGCAGTATTTT.

J is TRBJ1-6 and V is TRBV30, with 7 bases that match TRBD1. Germline loops: CDR1 GTSNPN, CDR2 SVGIG (reference sequence). The trim removed 5 bases at V and 9 bases at J, leaving 7 bases unmatched. The CDR3 length is 13 residues. CDR3 sequence: CAWARQGGSPLHF. The CDR3, as DNA: TGTGCCTGGGCGAGACAGGGTGGTTCACCCCTCCACTTT.

This CDR3 is CASSQVLRSDTQYF. The CDR3 nucleotides are TGCGCCAGCAGCCAAGTTCTTAGATCGGATACGCAGTATTTT. This chain joins TRBV4-1 and TRBJ2-3; the D is unclear. V shed 1 base and J shed 6 bases, with 11 bases lying between them. The CDR3 covers 14 residues. Looked up from germline, CDR1 is MGHRA and CDR2 is YSYEKL.

The chain couples TRBV14 to TRBJ2-3; TRBD2 agrees at 8 bases. CDR1 is SGHDN, CDR2 FVKESK, per germline. The CDR3 runs 15 residues. J lost 6 bases, V lost 2 bases, and 7 bases had no gene match. This CDR3 reads CASSQRAGVGDTQYF. As DNA, the CDR3 is TGTGCCAGCAGCCAAAGAGCGGGAGTTGGGGATACGCAGTATTTT.

This chain joins TRBV5-4 and TRBJ2-7, with 8 positions matching TRBD1. V was pared by 1 base and J by 3 bases, with 3 bases of the junction left unmatched. The CDR3 has 14 amino acids. CDR1 and CDR2 from the germline V gene are SGHNT and YYREEE (reference sequence). In nucleotides, the CDR3 is TGTGCCAGCAGCTTGCAGGGGGCGAGCTACGAGCAGTACTTC. As protein: CASSLQGASYEQYF.

The chain links TRBV6-6 to TRBJ1-1; D might be TRBD1 (5 bases). Germline CDR1 is MNHNY and CDR2 is SVGAGI (reference sequence). V shed 7 bases and J shed 4 bases, with 16 bases lying between them. CDR3 length equals 14 residues. DNA of the CDR3: TGTGCCAGCACGTTCTCGTCGGGGGGCACTGAAGCTTTCTTT. It yields the protein CASTFSSGGTEAFF.

This chain links TRBV5-1 with TRBJ1-6; D remains ambiguous. Trimming took 6 bases from V and 6 from J, leaving 16 bases between them. This CDR3 contains 15 residues. Germline CDR1 is SGHRS and CDR2 is YFSETQ. CDR3 amino acids: CASTRWEGSNSPLHF. CDR3 in DNA: TGCGCCAGCACCAGATGGGAGGGCTCTAATTCACCCCTCCACTTT.

This clone was observed a handful of times. V gene TRBV7-8 combines with J gene TRBJ1-5, with 8 bases matching TRBD1. With V trimmed by 2 bases and J by 2 bases, 5 bases remained unmatched. Germline CDR1 and CDR2: SGHVS and FQNEAQ. CDR3 length: 16 residues. CDR3 bases: TGTGCCAGCAGCTTACAACAGGGGGGAGGCAATCAGCCCCAGCATTTT. This sequence encodes CASSLQQGGGNQPQHF. Variable domain in full (rest from reference TRBV7-8 and TRBJ1-5): GAGVSQSPRYKVAKRGQDVALRCDPISGHVSLFWYQQALGQGPEFLTYFQNEAQLDKSGLPSDRFFAERPEGSVSTLKIQRTQQEDSAVYLCASSLQQGGGNQPQHFGDGTRLSIL.

This clone was seen more than once but under ten times. V gene TRBV7-2 combines with J gene TRBJ2-1; D not certain. V lost 3 bases and J 0 bases, leaving 9 bases between the germline ends. This CDR3 is built from 15 residues. Germline CDR1 SGHTA, CDR2 FQGNSA. CDR3 sequence (DNA): TGTGCCAGCAGCTTTTATTCGAGCTCCTACAATGAGCAGTTCTTC. Its translation is CASSFYSSSYNEQFF.

This clone is a singleton in its sample. The gene calls are TRBV5-4 and TRBJ2-6; no firm D call. Trimming shortened V by 2 bases and J by 1 base, and 7 bases separated the two germline ends. The CDR3 is 15 amino acids. Per the germline V gene, CDR1 is SGHNT and CDR2 is YYREEE (reference sequence). The CDR3: CASSFDGSGANVLTF. The CDR3 DNA reads TGTGCCAGCAGCTTTGACGGGTCTGGGGCCAACGTCCTGACTTTC.

The chain links TRBV5-1 to TRBJ2-3; 11 nucleotides line up with TRBD2. Germline CDR1 is SGHRS and CDR2 is YFSETQ. Trimming removed 3 bases from V and 0 bases from J; junction bases left unmatched: 3. There are 16 residues in the CDR3. The chain's CDR3 is CASSWGLAESTDTQYF. The CDR3 DNA reads TGCGCCAGCAGCTGGGGACTAGCGGAGAGCACAGATACGCAGTATTTT. Drawing the rest from reference TRBV5-1 and TRBJ2-3, the complete variable domain is KAGVTQTPRYLIKTRGQQVTLSCSPISGHRSVSWYQQTPGQGLQFLFEYFSETQRNKGNFPGRFSGRQFSNSRSEMNVSTLELGDSALYLCASSWGLAESTDTQYFGPGTRLTVL.

The rearrangement links TRBV5-1 to TRBJ2-5; 11 nucleotides match TRBD2. CDR3 size: 16 residues. The V gene end was trimmed by 4 bases and the J gene end by 1 base; junction bases not matched to a gene: 6. CDR1 and CDR2 (germline): SGHRS, YFSETQ. The CDR3 region is CASSGATSGAQETQYF. CDR3 DNA sequence: TGCGCCAGCAGCGGGGCGACTAGCGGGGCCCAAGAGACCCAGTACTTC. Full variable domain (missing parts from reference TRBV5-1 and TRBJ2-5): KAGVTQTPRYLIKTRGQQVTLSCSPISGHRSVSWYQQTPGQGLQFLFEYFSETQRNKGNFPGRFSGRQFSNSRSEMNVSTLELGDSALYLCASSGATSGAQETQYFGPGTRLLVL.

This clone was picked up one time. V is TRBV3-1 (or the pseudogene TRBV3-2) and J is TRBJ2-7; no definite D call. The CDR3 length is 14 residues. Per the germline V gene, CDR1 is LGHDT and CDR2 is YNNKEL (reference sequence). Deletions cut 4 bases from V and 1 base from J, with 11 bases between. The CDR3: CASSPDTQSYEQYF. CDR3 nucleotides: TGTGCCAGCAGCCCCGACACGCAATCCTACGAGCAGTACTTC.

The chain is built from TRBV19 and TRBJ2-1; D possibly corresponds to TRBD2 (5 bases). The V end was cut by 3 bases, the J end by 0 bases, with 9 bases between. Germline CDR1 and CDR2: LNHDA and SQIVND (reference sequence). The length of the CDR3 is 15 residues. As DNA, the CDR3 is TGTGCCAGTAGTATGGACTCTGGCTCCTACAATGAGCAGTTCTTC. Protein sequence: CASSMDSGSYNEQFF.

This chain connects TRBV18 to TRBJ1-1; no firm D call. Germline V gene data show CDR1 as KGHSH and CDR2 as LQKENI. This CDR3 has 16 residues. Trimming left V 0 bases short and J 5 bases short, with 16 bases between. The CDR3 spells CASSPPGSPRETEAFF. In DNA form, the CDR3 reads TGTGCCAGCTCACCACCCGGCTCCCCGAGGGAAACTGAAGCTTTCTTT.

The chain joins TRBV4-2 to TRBJ2-7; 10 nucleotides match TRBD2. There are 15 residues in the CDR3. Trimming at V came to 3 bases and at J to 4 bases, leaving 6 bases not matched to a gene. Per the germline V gene, CDR1 is LGHNA and CDR2 is YNFKEQ. The CDR3 DNA follows: TGTGCCAGCAGCCAGGGACTAGCGTTAAGGTACGAGCAGTACTTC. Amino acids: CASSQGLALRYEQYF.

The chain carries TRBV29-1 and TRBJ2-4; 8 positions agree with TRBD1. CDR3 size: 12 residues. Germline trimming cut 5 bases from V and 8 bases from J; bases unmatched to any gene: 5. Looked up from germline, CDR1 is SQVTM and CDR2 is ANQGSEA. The CDR3, as DNA: TGCAGCGTTAAGCAGGGGGCGGACATTCAGTACTTC. Translating it yields CSVKQGADIQYF.

The chain combines TRBV4-1 with TRBJ2-3; a possible D gene is TRBD2 (5 bases). Trimming stripped 2 bases from V and 3 bases from J, with 9 bases between. The CDR3 contains 14 residues. Germline CDR1 MGHRA, CDR2 YSYEKL. In DNA, the CDR3 is TGCGCCAGCAGCCAAAAGCCGGGAACAGATACGCAGTATTTT. Its translation: CASSQKPGTDTQYF.

The chain carries TRBV6-5 and TRBJ1-1, with D unresolved. This CDR3 contains 12 residues. Trimming left V 6 bases short and J 5 bases short, with 10 bases between. The germline V gene encodes CDR1 MNHEY and CDR2 SVGAGI. CDR3 loop: CASRTPGTEAFF. The CDR3 coding sequence is TGTGCCAGCAGGACCCCGGGGACTGAAGCTTTCTTT.

In DNA, the CDR3 is TGTGCCAGCACCGAGACAGGGGTGTACGGCTACACCTTC. Protein: CASTETGVYGYTF. V usage is TRBV12-3 or TRBV12-4 and J usage is TRBJ1-2, with 8 bases identical to TRBD1. The CDR3 runs to 13 residues. Unmatched junction bases numbered 9, after V lost 7 bases and J lost 8 bases.

Here the CDR3 DNA reads TGTGCCAGCAGCTGGGGGGGCCCGGGTCAGCCCCAGCATTTT. It specifies CASSWGGPGQPQHF. V gene TRBV5-6 combines with J gene TRBJ1-5; possibly TRBD1 for D (6 bases). The CDR3 is 14 residues long. Trimming pared 3 bases from V and 6 bases from J, leaving 13 bases between. CDR1 and CDR2 (germline): SGHDT, YYEEEE.

The V gene is TRBV5-1, the J gene TRBJ2-5; 8 bases map to TRBD2. The V gene's germline CDR1 is SGHRS and CDR2 YFSETQ. This CDR3 is built from 15 residues. V was clipped by 4 bases and J by 0 bases; unmatched bases: 5. CDR3 bases: TGCGCCAGCAGCCCAGCGGGGGCGTACCAAGAGACCCAGTACTTC. Its protein is CASSPAGAYQETQYF.

The chain has TRBV6-2 or TRBV6-3 and TRBJ1-2; maybe TRBD1 (5 bases). Per germline, CDR1 MNHEY and CDR2 SVGEGT. CDR3 length: 16 residues. V was clipped by 0 bases and J by 1 base, with 12 bases between them. CDR3 region: CASSYSGGPVNYGYTF. For the CDR3, the DNA is TGTGCCAGCAGTTACTCCGGGGGTCCCGTTAACTATGGCTACACCTTC.

This clone has a handful of counts. This rearrangement joins TRBV2 to TRBJ2-3, with TRBD1 identical over 7 bases. This CDR3 spans 13 amino acids. V lost 1 base and J lost 6; bases outside the gene matches: 1. Germline loops: CDR1 SNHLY, CDR2 FYNNEI. CDR3 protein: CASSEDRGDTQYF. The CDR3, as DNA: TGTGCCAGCAGTGAAGACAGGGGCGATACGCAGTATTTT.